These 18 T cell receptor beta chains came from one sample sequenced in a study of T-cell memory formation after mild COVID-19. TCRdb analysed the 5' RACE reads with MiXCR anew, one entry per CDR3 protein. The data show under 50,000 distinct CDR3 sequences, 25% to 35% seen once. Sequencing was done on a sample of PBMCs or a T cell subset sorted from them (not recorded which). These receptors were obtained from a man in his late teens or twenties who had mild COVID-19 (a few samples of this study predate the infection). Cell type and time point are not known.

The chain carries TRBV9 and TRBJ2-1, with 11 bases aligning to TRBD2. J gave up 7 bases and V 2 bases, and 5 bases lay outside the gene matches. The CDR3 length is 15 residues. CDR1 SGDLS and CDR2 YYNGEE come from the germline V gene. The CDR3 loop is CASSVASGGLNEQFF. The CDR3 DNA sequence: TGTGCCAGCAGCGTGGCTAGCGGGGGGTTAAATGAGCAGTTCTTC.

This clonotype was seen only a few times. The chain combines TRBV12-3 or TRBV12-4 with TRBJ2-3; D might be TRBD1 (5 bases). This CDR3 comprises 13 residues. V was cut by 4 bases and J by 4 bases, with 9 bases left in between. The CDR3 sequence is CASSSRGADTQYF. The CDR3 coding sequence is TGTGCCAGCAGTTCAAGGGGCGCAGATACGCAGTATTTT.

This clonotype showed up just a few times. The chain has TRBV7-6 and TRBJ2-1; TRBD2 aligns across 8 bases. Germline-derived CDR1 and CDR2 are SGHVS and FNYEAQ. V was pared by 0 bases and J by 7 bases, with 8 bases of the junction left unmatched. The CDR3 consists of 16 residues. This CDR3 is CASSLASSGGLNEQFF. The DNA of the CDR3 is TGTGCCAGCAGCTTAGCGTCTTCGGGGGGGTTAAATGAGCAGTTCTTC.

The table lists this clonotype with a few counts. V and J are TRBV24-1 and TRBJ2-3; 7 nucleotides match TRBD2. Germline CDR1 reads KGHDR; CDR2 reads SFDVKD. This CDR3 has 15 amino acids. V was pared by 5 bases and J by 4 bases, with 8 bases of the junction left unmatched. CDR3 DNA sequence: TGTGCCACCAGTGTCACCCCCGGGGGGTCAGATACGCAGTATTTT. The encoded protein is CATSVTPGGSDTQYF.

In its sample, this clonotype was seen a few times. The V and J genes are TRBV7-9 and TRBJ1-1; D remains ambiguous. CDR1 is SEHNR, CDR2 FQNEAQ, per germline (reference sequence). This CDR3 has 13 amino acids. Trimming took off 3 bases at V and 1 base at J, with 6 bases between the two ends. As DNA, the CDR3 is TGTGCCAGCAGCTTTGAACGGAACACTGAAGCTTTCTTT. Amino acid sequence: CASSFERNTEAFF.

The chain links TRBV20-1 to TRBJ2-7; 13 bases agree with TRBD2. The V gene's germline CDR1 is DFQATT and CDR2 SNEGSKA (reference sequence). Germline trimming cut 4 bases from V and 4 bases from J; bases unmatched to any gene: 4. The CDR3 is 14 residues long. CDR3 protein: CSANGLAGVYEQYV. CDR3 bases: TGCAGTGCTAACGGACTAGCGGGGGTTTACGAGCAGTACGTC.

V gene TRBV15 combines with J gene TRBJ1-1, with D tentatively TRBD1 (6 bases). CDR1 and CDR2 from the germline V gene are LNHNV and YYDKDF (reference sequence). Trimming cost V 1 base and J 2 bases, with 11 bases left between them. The CDR3 sequence is 15 residues long. The CDR3 DNA is TGTGCCACCAGCAGAGTGGGGACACCCAACACTGAAGCTTTCTTT. Translation gives CATSRVGTPNTEAFF.

This clonotype has only a few counts. The CDR3 DNA reads TGTGCCAGCAGCTTAGCCCCCCCCCTGGACCGCTCCGCCTACGAGCAGTACTTC. It codes for CASSLAPPLDRSAYEQYF. This chain connects TRBV7-2 to TRBJ2-7; D unclear. The CDR3 length is 18 residues. Germline V gives CDR1 SGHTA, CDR2 FQGNSA. Trimming removed 0 bases from V and 2 bases from J, with 20 bases in between.

This clonotype was recorded many times. The CDR3 region has the DNA TGTGCCAGCAGCCAAGATCCGGGGGGACAAGAGACCCAGTACTTC. Protein product: CASSQDPGGQETQYF. V gene TRBV4-2 combines with J gene TRBJ2-5; 7 nucleotides match TRBD2. CDR1 LGHNA and CDR2 YNFKEQ come from the germline V gene. This CDR3 region has 15 residues. The trim removed 0 bases at V and 2 bases at J, leaving 3 bases unmatched.

In its sample, this clonotype was seen a few times. The chain couples TRBV12-5 to TRBJ2-7, with D perhaps matching TRBD1 (5 bases). Trimming cost V 0 bases and J 2 bases, with 17 bases left between them. Germline CDR1 reads LGHNT; CDR2 reads FRNRAP. The CDR3 consists of 17 residues. CDR3 coding DNA: TGTGCTAGTGGTTTGGTACTCAATCCTGGGGCTACCTACGAGCAGTACTTC. Residues: CASGLVLNPGATYEQYF.

This chain uses TRBV12-3 or TRBV12-4 with TRBJ2-3; 9 nucleotides agree with TRBD2. There are 16 residues in the CDR3. Trimming took 5 bases from V and 9 from J; bases not matched to a gene: 15. The CDR3 bases are TGTGCCAGCAGTCCGAGCGGGGGGCCCTTTGTAGACACGCAGTATTTT. This codes for CASSPSGGPFVDTQYF.

This clonotype appeared a few times. This chain connects TRBV20-1 to TRBJ1-1, with 7 bases fitting TRBD1. Germline V gene lookup returns CDR1 DFQATT and CDR2 SNEGSKA (reference sequence). The CDR3 covers 14 residues. Losses at the gene ends were 5 bases for V and 2 bases for J; bases not matched to a gene: 8. The CDR3 DNA reads TGCAGTGCTGGACCCGGGACAGCCAACACTGAAGCTTTCTTT. Encoded protein: CSAGPGTANTEAFF.

This clonotype was seen more than once but under ten times. The chain uses TRBV27 and TRBJ1-2, with D tentatively TRBD1 (5 bases). V lost 6 bases, J lost 8 bases, and 22 bases lay in between. Looked up from germline, CDR1 is MNHEY and CDR2 is SMNVEV (reference sequence). The CDR3 covers 15 residues. The CDR3 nucleotides read TGTGCCAGCAGCCCCCTAGGGGCAGGTGGTTCGGGCTACACCTTC. Translating it yields CASSPLGAGGSGYTF.

The V call is TRBV4-3, the J call TRBJ2-5; 9 positions match TRBD2. CDR3 size: 14 residues. Trimming cost V 0 bases and J 5 bases; bases outside gene matches: 1. Per the germline V gene, CDR1 is LGHNA and CDR2 is YSLEER. Here the CDR3 DNA reads TGCGCCAGCAGCCAAGAGGCGGGGGGGGAGACCCAGTACTTC. It yields the protein CASSQEAGGETQYF.

This chain links TRBV7-2 with TRBJ2-5; D perhaps matches TRBD2 (6 bases). Germline V gives CDR1 SGHTA, CDR2 FQGNSA. The V gene lost 5 bases and the J gene lost 0 bases, with 13 bases spanning the gap. This CDR3 is built from 15 residues. This CDR3 reads CASSTWGVYQETQYF. The CDR3 bases are TGTGCCAGCAGCACCTGGGGGGTGTACCAAGAGACCCAGTACTTC.

The chain recombines TRBV27 with TRBJ2-5; a weak D match, TRBD2 (7 bases). Trimming took 5 bases from V and 5 from J, leaving 18 bases between them. The CDR3 runs 15 residues. In germline, CDR1 is MNHEY, CDR2 SMNVEV (reference sequence). This chain's CDR3 is CASSPNRVAGETQYF. The DNA for the CDR3 is TGTGCCAGCAGTCCAAACAGGGTAGCGGGCGAGACCCAGTACTTC.

The chain is built from TRBV12-3 or TRBV12-4 and TRBJ2-5; TRBD2 matches 10 bases. This CDR3 spans 15 amino acids. Trimming cost V 3 bases and J 4 bases; bases outside gene matches: 5. This CDR3 is CASSFTSGVSETQYF. As DNA, the CDR3 is TGTGCCAGCAGTTTTACTAGCGGGGTGTCAGAGACCCAGTACTTC.

The genes are TRBV11-2 and TRBJ2-1; 8 bases agree with TRBD2. Germline V lookup: CDR1 SGHAT, CDR2 FQNNGV. The CDR3 contains 15 residues. Trimming took 1 base from V and 6 from J; bases not matched to a gene: 5. The CDR3 sequence: CASSLVRGGPNEQFF. CDR3 nucleotide sequence: TGTGCCAGCAGCTTAGTTCGGGGGGGCCCCAATGAGCAGTTCTTC.